The 8 T cell receptor beta chains below were found in one sample sequenced in a study of shared clonotypes between healthy human individuals. Naive CD8 isolation took CD45RO-negative cells positively selected for CCR7 and excluded terminally differentiated effector memory CD45RA+ cells. This table comes from immunoSEQ multiplex PCR, and its TCRdb copy is limited to in-frame clones, with some not included. Seen here are 2 million to 2.5 million clones, about 95% observed once, and the top ten hold approximately 1.2%. Specimen: naive CD8+ T cells sorted from blood. The receptors derive from a man between 18 and 29 years old in good health.

The chain joins TRBV10-1 to TRBJ1-5; D not certain. V was shortened by 2 bases and J by 5 bases, with 7 bases between the two germline ends. The CDR3 runs 13 residues. The germline V gene has CDR1 WNHNN and CDR2 SYGVQD (reference sequence). CDR3 loop: CASSEVLDQPQHF. The CDR3 nucleotides read TGCGCCAGCAGTGAGGTCTTGGATCAGCCCCAGCATTTT.

About this clone itself: This specimen includes other DNA sequences encoding the same CDR3. This rearrangement joins TRBV7-5 to TRBJ2-3; TRBD1, as called in the table, went unchecked against the DNA. TRBV7-5 is marked as a pseudogene. CDR3 length equals 16 residues. Written as DNA, the CDR3 is TGTGCCAGAAGCTTAACGAGGGACAGGGGCACAGATACGCAGTATTTT. Translated: CARSLTRDRGTDTQYF.

Only one count was recorded for this clone. This sequence joins TRBV4-2 and TRBJ1-3; D possibly corresponds to TRBD1 (6 bases). Germline assignment: CDR1 LGHNA and CDR2 YNFKEQ. The germline V and J ends were trimmed by 1 base and 7 bases, with 17 bases remaining between them. The CDR3 extends over 16 amino acids. CDR3 DNA sequence: TGTGCCAGCAGCCAAGTTGAAGGGGGTTCTAGGAACACCATATATTTT. It specifies CASSQVEGGSRNTIYF.

In this sample, this clone turned up once. This chain uses TRBV27 with TRBJ2-3; no clear D gene. The V gene lost 6 bases and the J gene lost 1 base, with 11 bases spanning the gap. The CDR3 is 14 residues long. Germline-derived CDR1 and CDR2 are MNHEY and SMNVEV (reference sequence). CDR3 loop: CASSLRIGTDTQYF. CDR3 nucleotide sequence: TGTGCCAGCAGCCTCCGGATCGGCACAGATACGCAGTATTTT.

This clone is a singleton in its sample. The V gene is TRBV13, the J gene TRBJ1-4, with a tentative D call TRBD1 (5 bases). Germline values: CDR1 PRHDT, CDR2 FYEKMQ (reference sequence). Trimming pared 5 bases from V and 7 bases from J, leaving 20 bases between. The CDR3 is made up of 16 amino acids. CDR3 loop: CASSSPRGVVPEKLFF. The DNA for the CDR3 is TGTGCCAGCAGCAGCCCCCGGGGGGTTGTTCCTGAAAAACTGTTTTTT.

The gene calls are TRBV9 and TRBJ1-4; 7 positions agree with TRBD1. The germline V gene has CDR1 SGDLS and CDR2 YYNGEE. This CDR3 has 15 amino acids. With 3 bases clipped from V and 7 bases from J, the junction kept 9 bases outside the gene matches. CDR3 nucleotide sequence: TGTGCCAGCAGCGCCTCCGGGACAGCTGGTGAAAAACTGTTTTTT. This translates into CASSASGTAGEKLFF. Drawing the rest from reference TRBV9 and TRBJ1-4, the complete variable domain is DSGVTQTPKHLITATGQRVTLRCSPRSGDLSVYWYQQSLDQGLQFLIQYYNGEERAKGNILERFSAQQFPDLHSELNLSSLELGDSALYFCASSASGTAGEKLFFGSGTQLSVL.

The chain links TRBV27 to TRBJ2-7; D is possibly TRBD1 (6 bases). CDR1 and CDR2 from the germline V gene are MNHEY and SMNVEV (reference sequence). The V gene lost 5 bases and the J gene lost 5 bases, with 13 bases spanning the gap. This CDR3 has 13 residues. The chain's CDR3 is CASSRQVEHEQYF. DNA for the CDR3: TGTGCCAGCAGTCGACAGGTTGAACACGAGCAGTACTTC.

V is TRBV5-6 and J is TRBJ2-3; 8 bases are shared with TRBD2. CDR1 is SGHDT and CDR2 is YYEEEE in the germline V gene. J was trimmed by 2 bases and V by 4 bases; bases with no gene match: 12. This CDR3 is built from 17 residues. CDR3 nucleotides: TGTGCCAGCAGCATGTTCCGTAGCGGGACCTACACAGATACGCAGTATTTT. Translating it yields CASSMFRSGTYTDTQYF.